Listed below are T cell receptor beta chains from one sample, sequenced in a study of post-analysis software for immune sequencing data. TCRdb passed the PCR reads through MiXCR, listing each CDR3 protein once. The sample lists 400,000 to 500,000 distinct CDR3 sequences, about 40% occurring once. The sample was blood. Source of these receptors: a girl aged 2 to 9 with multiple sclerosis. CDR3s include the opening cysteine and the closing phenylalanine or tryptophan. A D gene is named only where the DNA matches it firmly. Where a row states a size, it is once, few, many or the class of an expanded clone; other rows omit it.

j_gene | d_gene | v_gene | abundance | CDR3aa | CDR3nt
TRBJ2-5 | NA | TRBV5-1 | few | CASSWKGFQETQYF | TGCGCCAGCAGCTGGAAGGGGTTCCAAGAGACCCAGTACTTC
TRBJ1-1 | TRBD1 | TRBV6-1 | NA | CASSEATGRITEAFF | TGTGCCAGCAGTGAAGCGACAGGGAGGATCACTGAAGCTTTCTTT
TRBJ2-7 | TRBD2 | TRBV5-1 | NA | CASSLEGGGAFSYEQYF | TGCGCCAGCAGCTTGGAAGGCGGGGGGGCATTCTCCTACGAGCAGTACTTC
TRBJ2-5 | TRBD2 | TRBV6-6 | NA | CASSLLTSGLQETQYF | TGTGCCAGCAGCCTTTTGACTAGCGGCCTACAAGAGACCCAGTACTTC
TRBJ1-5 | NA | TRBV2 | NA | CASREGTTDQPQHF | TGTGCCAGCAGGGAGGGGACAACTGATCAGCCCCAGCATTTT
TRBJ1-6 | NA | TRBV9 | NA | CASSVSGPNSPLHF | TGTGCCAGCAGCGTATCCGGACCTAATTCACCCCTCCACTTT
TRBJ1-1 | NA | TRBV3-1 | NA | CASSQMAGQGGTEAFF | TGTGCCAGCAGCCAGATGGCGGGTCAGGGAGGCACTGAAGCTTTCTTT
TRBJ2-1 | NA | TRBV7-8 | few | CASSFDSDSFYNEQFF | TGTGCCAGCAGCTTCGATTCGGACAGCTTCTACAATGAGCAGTTCTTC
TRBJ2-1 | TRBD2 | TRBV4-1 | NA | CASSLRTSGRGGYNEQFF | TGCGCCAGCAGCCTTCGGACTAGCGGGAGAGGGGGATACAATGAGCAGTTCTTC
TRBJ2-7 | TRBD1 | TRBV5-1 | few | CASSLSGTDSYEQYF | TGCGCCAGCAGCTTATCCGGGACAGACTCCTACGAGCAGTACTTC
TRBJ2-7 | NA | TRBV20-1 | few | CSARHPSQGPDYEQYF | TGCAGTGCTAGACACCCGTCCCAGGGCCCAGACTACGAGCAGTACTTC
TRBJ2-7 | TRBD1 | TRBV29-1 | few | CSVMGDRLYEQYF | TGCAGCGTTATGGGGGACAGGCTCTACGAGCAGTACTTC
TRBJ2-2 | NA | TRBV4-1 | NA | CASSQAENWATGELFF | TGCGCCAGCAGCCAAGCGGAGAATTGGGCCACCGGGGAGCTGTTTTTT
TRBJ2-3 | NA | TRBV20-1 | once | CSARDYAGHTDTQYF | TGCAGTGCTAGAGATTACGCGGGACACACAGATACGCAGTATTTT
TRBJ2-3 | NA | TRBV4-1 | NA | CASSQGSSSLYTQYF | TGCGCCAGCAGCCAAGGATCCTCCTCCCTTTATACGCAGTATTTT
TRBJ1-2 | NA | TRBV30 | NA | CAWSRIGYGYTF | TGTGCCTGGAGCCGAATAGGGTATGGCTACACCTTC
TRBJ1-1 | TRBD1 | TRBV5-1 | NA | CASSTRTGNTEAFF | TGCGCCAGCAGCACCCGGACAGGGAACACTGAAGCTTTCTTT
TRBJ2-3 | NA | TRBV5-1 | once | CASSAETQKNTDTQYF | TGCGCCAGCAGTGCCGAGACCCAAAAGAACACAGATACGCAGTATTTT
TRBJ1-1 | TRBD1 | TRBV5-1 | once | CASSLATGGLMNTEAFF | TGCGCCAGCAGCTTGGCCACAGGGGGTTTAATGAACACTGAAGCTTTCTTT
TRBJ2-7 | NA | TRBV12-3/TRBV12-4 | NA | CASRTSVEQYF | TGTGCCAGCAGGACCTCAGTGGAGCAGTACTTC
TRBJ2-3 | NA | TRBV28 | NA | CASRAMGVIDTQYF | TGTGCCAGCAGGGCGATGGGGGTGATAGATACGCAGTATTTT
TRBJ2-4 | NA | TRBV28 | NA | CASSSTLAKNIQYF | TGTGCCAGCAGTTCGACTCTAGCCAAAAACATTCAGTACTTC
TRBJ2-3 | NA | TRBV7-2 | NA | CASSLGGPGLLGAQYF | TGTGCCAGCAGCTTGGGGGGACCGGGACTCCTTGGGGCGCAGTATTTT
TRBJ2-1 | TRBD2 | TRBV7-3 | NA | CASSFSLAGPNEQFF | TGTGCCAGCAGCTTCTCACTAGCGGGGCCTAATGAGCAGTTCTTC
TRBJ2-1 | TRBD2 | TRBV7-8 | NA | CASSLMLLAGGINEQFF | TGTGCCAGCAGCCTAATGTTACTAGCGGGAGGGATTAATGAGCAGTTCTTC
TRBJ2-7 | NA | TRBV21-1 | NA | CASSKVGGFSSYEQYF | TGTGCCAGCAGCAAAGTGGGGGGCTTTAGCTCCTACGAGCAGTACTTC
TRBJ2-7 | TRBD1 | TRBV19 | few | CASSPGTVFYEQYF | TGTGCCAGTAGCCCCGGGACAGTTTTTTACGAGCAGTACTTC
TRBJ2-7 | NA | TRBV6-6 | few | CACRGSRLDYEQYF | TGTGCCTGCAGGGGATCTCGACTCGACTACGAGCAGTACTTC
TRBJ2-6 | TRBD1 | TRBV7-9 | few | CASITYRGSGANVLTF | TGTGCCAGCATTACCTACAGGGGTTCCGGGGCCAACGTCCTGACTTTC
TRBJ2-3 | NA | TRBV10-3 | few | CATGSGSTDTQYF | TGTGCCACCGGTAGCGGTAGCACAGATACGCAGTATTTT
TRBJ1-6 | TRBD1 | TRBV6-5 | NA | CASSGQGFSSPLHF | TGTGCCAGCAGCGGACAGGGCTTTAGTTCACCCCTCCACTTT
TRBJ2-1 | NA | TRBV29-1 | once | CSVEDPGGRYNEQFF | TGCAGCGTTGAAGATCCTGGTGGCAGATACAATGAGCAGTTCTTC
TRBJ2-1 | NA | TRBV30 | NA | CAWSHSVGQFF | TGTGCCTGGAGTCATAGCGTCGGGCAGTTCTTC
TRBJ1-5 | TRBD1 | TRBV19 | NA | CATDRGLGGQPQHF | TGTGCCACAGACAGGGGCCTGGGTGGTCAGCCCCAGCATTTT
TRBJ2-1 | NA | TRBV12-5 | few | CASGFQRAYNEQFF | TGTGCTAGTGGTTTTCAGAGAGCCTACAATGAGCAGTTCTTC
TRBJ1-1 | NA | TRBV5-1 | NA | CASSGGYMNTEAFF | TGCGCCAGCAGTGGGGGCTATATGAACACTGAAGCTTTCTTT
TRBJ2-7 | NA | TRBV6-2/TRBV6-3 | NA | CASSPPGNYEQYF | TGTGCCAGCAGCCCCCCCGGAAACTACGAGCAGTACTTC
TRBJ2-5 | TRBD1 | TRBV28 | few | CASSTGGRLQETQYF | TGTGCCAGCAGCACAGGGGGTCGTCTGCAAGAGACCCAGTACTTC
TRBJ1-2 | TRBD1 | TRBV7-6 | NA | CASSLAGDSDIYGYSF | TGTGCCAGCAGCTTAGCCGGGGACAGCGATATCTATGGCTACTCCTTC
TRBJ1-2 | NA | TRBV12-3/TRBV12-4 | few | CASSPPAGRSYGYTF | TGTGCCAGCAGTCCTCCCGCTGGACGAAGCTATGGCTACACCTTC
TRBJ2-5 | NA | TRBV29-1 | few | CSISRGGGETQYF | TGCAGCATAAGCCGAGGGGGAGGAGAGACCCAGTACTTC
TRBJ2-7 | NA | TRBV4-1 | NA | CASSHLTGTYEQYF | TGCGCCAGCAGCCATCTTACAGGGACCTACGAGCAGTACTTC
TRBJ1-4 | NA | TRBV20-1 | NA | CSARDIRGEKLFF | TGCAGTGCTAGAGATATCAGGGGTGAAAAACTGTTTTTT
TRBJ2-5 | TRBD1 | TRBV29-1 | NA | CSADPGQGKTQYF | TGCAGCGCAGATCCGGGACAGGGGAAGACCCAGTACTTC
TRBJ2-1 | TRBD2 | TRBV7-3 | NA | CASSFLGRLAGGANEQFF | TGTGCCAGCAGCTTTCTGGGTAGACTAGCGGGAGGGGCGAATGAGCAGTTCTTC
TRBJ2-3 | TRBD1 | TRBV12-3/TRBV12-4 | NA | CASSFFPGQGTDTQYF | TGTGCCAGCAGTTTTTTCCCCGGACAGGGAACAGATACGCAGTATTTT
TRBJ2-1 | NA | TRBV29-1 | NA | CSAATDPSSYNEQFF | TGCAGCGCCGCGACGGACCCGAGCTCCTACAATGAGCAGTTCTTC
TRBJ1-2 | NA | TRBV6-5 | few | CASCTANYGYTF | TGTGCCAGCTGCACAGCTAACTATGGCTACACCTTC
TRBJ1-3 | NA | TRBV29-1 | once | CSVAPDRTSSGNTIYF | TGCAGCGTTGCCCCAGACAGGACCAGCTCTGGAAACACCATATATTTT
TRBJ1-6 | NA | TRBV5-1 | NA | CASSLDRILLHF | TGCGCCAGCAGCTTGGACCGGATTCTCCTCCACTTT
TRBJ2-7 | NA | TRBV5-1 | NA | CASSLRFRFSYEQYF | TGCGCCAGCAGCTTGCGGTTCCGCTTCTCCTACGAGCAGTACTTC
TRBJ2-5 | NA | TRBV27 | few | CASRDGGLGIAETQYF | TGTGCCAGTAGAGATGGTGGGCTAGGGATCGCGGAGACCCAGTACTTC
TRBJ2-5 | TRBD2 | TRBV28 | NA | CASSIASGTETQYF | TGTGCCAGCAGTATAGCTAGCGGGACAGAGACCCAGTACTTC
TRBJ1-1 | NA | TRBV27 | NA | CASSFSLKWTEAFF | TGTGCCAGCAGTTTTTCCCTTAAGTGGACTGAAGCTTTCTTT
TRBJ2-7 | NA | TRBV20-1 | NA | CSARSRETYEQYF | TGCAGTGCTAGATCCCGCGAAACCTACGAGCAGTACTTC